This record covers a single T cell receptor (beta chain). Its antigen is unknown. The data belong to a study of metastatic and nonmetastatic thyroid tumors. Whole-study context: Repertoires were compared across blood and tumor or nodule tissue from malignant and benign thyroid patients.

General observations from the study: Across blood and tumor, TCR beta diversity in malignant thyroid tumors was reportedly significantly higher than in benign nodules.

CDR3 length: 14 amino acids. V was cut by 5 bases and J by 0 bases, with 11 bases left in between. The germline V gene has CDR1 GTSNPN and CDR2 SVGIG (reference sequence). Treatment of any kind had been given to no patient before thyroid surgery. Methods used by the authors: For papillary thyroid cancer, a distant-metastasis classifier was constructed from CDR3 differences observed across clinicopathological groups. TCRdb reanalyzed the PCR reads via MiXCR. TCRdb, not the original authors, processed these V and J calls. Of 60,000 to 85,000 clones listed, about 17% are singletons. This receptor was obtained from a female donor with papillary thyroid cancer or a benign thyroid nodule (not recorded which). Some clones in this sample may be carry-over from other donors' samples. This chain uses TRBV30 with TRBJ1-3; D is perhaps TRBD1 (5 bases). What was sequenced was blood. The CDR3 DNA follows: TGTGCCTGGGGGGCGGGGAACTCTGGAAACACCATATATTTT. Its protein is CAWGAGNSGNTIYF.